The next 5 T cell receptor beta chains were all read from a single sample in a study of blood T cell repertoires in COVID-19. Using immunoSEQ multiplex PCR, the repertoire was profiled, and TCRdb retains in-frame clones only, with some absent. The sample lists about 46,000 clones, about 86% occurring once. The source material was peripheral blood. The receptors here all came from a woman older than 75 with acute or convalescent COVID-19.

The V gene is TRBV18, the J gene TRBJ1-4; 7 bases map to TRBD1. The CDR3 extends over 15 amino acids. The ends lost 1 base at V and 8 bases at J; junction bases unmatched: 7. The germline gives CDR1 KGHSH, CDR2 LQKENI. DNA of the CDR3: TGTGCCAGCTCACCACGGCAGGGGGGAGACGAAAAACTGTTTTTT. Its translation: CASSPRQGGDEKLFF.

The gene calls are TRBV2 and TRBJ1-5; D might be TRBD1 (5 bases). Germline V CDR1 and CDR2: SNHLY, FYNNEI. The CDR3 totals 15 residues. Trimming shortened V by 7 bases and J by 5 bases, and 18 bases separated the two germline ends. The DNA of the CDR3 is TGTGCCAGCACTGGTGGGGCAGGGAGGGATCAGCCCCAGCATTTT. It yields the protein CASTGGAGRDQPQHF.

The CDR3 nucleotides are TGTGCCAGTTCTTCCGCGGCTAATGAAAAACTGTTTTTT. Residues: CASSSAANEKLFF. The gene calls are TRBV19 and TRBJ1-4; unclear D gene. CDR3 size: 13 residues. Germline lookup yields CDR1 LNHDA and CDR2 SQIVND (reference sequence). The V end lost 8 bases, the J end lost 3 bases, and 10 bases lay between the germline ends.

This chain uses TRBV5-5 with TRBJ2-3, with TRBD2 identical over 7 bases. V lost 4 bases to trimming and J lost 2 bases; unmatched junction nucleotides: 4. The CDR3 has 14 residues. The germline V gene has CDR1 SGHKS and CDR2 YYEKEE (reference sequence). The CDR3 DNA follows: TGTGCCAGCAGCCCTAGCGGAGACACAGATACGCAGTATTTT. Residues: CASSPSGDTDTQYF.

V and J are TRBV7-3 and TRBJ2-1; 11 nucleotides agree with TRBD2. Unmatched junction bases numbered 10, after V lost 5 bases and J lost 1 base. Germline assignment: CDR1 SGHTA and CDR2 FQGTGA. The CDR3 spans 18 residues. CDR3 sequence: CASSPRGSGGASYNEQFF. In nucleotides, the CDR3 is TGTGCCAGCAGCCCACGTGGTAGCGGGGGGGCTTCCTACAATGAGCAGTTCTTC.